The 10 T cell receptor beta chains below come from one sample, sequenced in a study of early T cells in non-severe SARS-CoV-2 infection. TCRdb itself ran the 5' RACE reads through MiXCR, one entry per CDR3 protein. The sample consists of tens of thousands of distinct CDR3 sequences, 3.9% of them appearing once. The sample was whole blood. These receptors were collected from an adult who was a healthcare worker with PCR-confirmed SARS-CoV-2 infection or an uninfected control (not recorded which).

This clonotype has ten or more counts. The chain employs TRBV9 and TRBJ2-2; 10 nucleotides align to TRBD2. CDR1 and CDR2 (germline): SGDLS, YYNGEE. CDR3 length equals 16 residues. The junction had 6 bases not matched to a gene; V was cut back by 4 bases and J by 3 bases. CDR3 bases: TGTGCCAGCAGCTGGAGCGGGAGGGTTGACACCGGGGAGCTGTTTTTT. It codes for CASSWSGRVDTGELFF.

The chain carries TRBV5-1 and TRBJ2-7; 7 positions match TRBD2. The trim removed 1 base at V and 4 bases at J, leaving 2 bases unmatched. CDR1 is SGHRS and CDR2 is YFSETQ in the germline V gene. The CDR3 has 13 residues. This CDR3 reads CASSLREGYEQYF. The CDR3 coding sequence is TGCGCCAGCAGCTTGAGGGAGGGGTACGAGCAGTACTTC.

Many counts were recorded for this clonotype. V usage is TRBV28 and J usage is TRBJ1-1; the match to TRBD1 covers 7 bases. Germline V CDR1 and CDR2: MDHEN, SYDVKM. The CDR3 is made up of 15 amino acids. With V trimmed by 11 bases and J by 1 base, 13 bases remained unmatched. In DNA form, the CDR3 reads TGTGCCGGCACCACCTCCCACAGGGGGAACACTGAAGCTTTCTTT. This sequence encodes CAGTTSHRGNTEAFF.

This clonotype occurred many times. The chain combines TRBV7-9 with TRBJ2-7, with D maybe TRBD1 (6 bases). The CDR3 covers 14 residues. Trimming cost V 3 bases and J 6 bases, with 15 bases left between them. Germline V gene lookup returns CDR1 SEHNR and CDR2 FQNEAQ (reference sequence). The CDR3 sequence is CASSLSGGQGEQYV. As DNA, the CDR3 is TGTGCCAGCAGCTTGAGTGGGGGCCAGGGCGAGCAGTACGTC.

On this clonotype itself: The germline gene is not matched at one end of the junction; a read error may be the cause. V usage is TRBV7-2 and J usage is TRBJ1-6, with no clear D. Per the germline V gene, CDR1 is SGHTA and CDR2 is FQGNSA. The CDR3 spans 14 residues. The CDR3, as DNA: TGTGCCAACAGCTTAGCCTCCTATAATTCACCCCTCCACTTT. Residues: CANSLASYNSPLHF. Full variable domain (remainder filled in from reference TRBV7-2 and TRBJ1-6): GAGVSQSPSNKVTEKGKDVELRCDPISGHTALYWYRQSLGQGLEFLIYFQGNSAPDKSGLPSDRFSAERTGGSVSTLTIQRTQQEDSAVYLCANSLASYNSPLHFGNGTRLTVT.

This clonotype was detected ten times or more. This chain links TRBV7-3 with TRBJ2-1, with 8 bases matching TRBD1. Trimming took 2 bases from V and 0 from J; bases not matched to a gene: 3. This CDR3 region has 16 residues. From germline, CDR1 is SGHTA and CDR2 FQGTGA. The CDR3 bases are TGTGCCAGCAGCTTACAGGGGGCAAGCTCCTACAATGAGCAGTTCTTC. The encoded protein is CASSLQGASSYNEQFF.

Ten or more counts support this clonotype. The chain couples TRBV6-5 to TRBJ1-1; TRBD1 matches 7 bases. J was trimmed by 10 bases and V by 5 bases; bases with no gene match: 10. Per the germline V gene, CDR1 is MNHEY and CDR2 is SVGAGI. This CDR3 has 13 amino acids. CDR3 residues: CASSRQGSGRAFF. The CDR3 region has the DNA TGTGCCAGCAGTAGACAGGGTTCCGGACGAGCTTTCTTT.

This clonotype showed up just a few times. The chain recombines TRBV5-1 with TRBJ2-5, with 12 bases aligning to TRBD1. Germline V CDR1 and CDR2: SGHRS, YFSETQ. This CDR3 is 16 amino acids long. V trimming: 0 bases; J trimming: 5 bases; junction bases outside the gene matches: 5. CDR3 loop: CASSLATGQGAETQYF. CDR3 nucleotide sequence: TGCGCCAGCAGCTTGGCTACGGGACAGGGGGCGGAGACCCAGTACTTC. Looking up the rest from reference TRBV5-1 and TRBJ2-5 gives the full variable domain: KAGVTQTPRYLIKTRGQQVTLSCSPISGHRSVSWYQQTPGQGLQFLFEYFSETQRNKGNFPGRFSGRQFSNSRSEMNVSTLELGDSALYLCASSLATGQGAETQYFGPGTRLLVL.

This clonotype has a count of ten or more. The V gene is TRBV29-1, the J gene TRBJ2-7; D gene ambiguous. V lost 2 bases and J lost 3, with 5 bases in between. Looked up from germline, CDR1 is SQVTM and CDR2 is ANQGSEA. This CDR3 region has 11 residues. This CDR3 is CSVEMSYEQYF. In nucleotides, the CDR3 is TGCAGCGTTGAAATGAGCTACGAGCAGTACTTC.

This clonotype came up many times. The gene calls are TRBV18 and TRBJ2-1, with TRBD2 matching 8 bases. CDR1 is KGHSH, CDR2 LQKENI, per germline. There are 15 residues in the CDR3. J gave up 6 bases and V 2 bases, and 6 bases lay outside the gene matches. CDR3: CASSPGTSGFNEQFF. The CDR3, as DNA: TGTGCCAGCTCACCAGGGACTAGTGGCTTCAATGAGCAGTTCTTC.